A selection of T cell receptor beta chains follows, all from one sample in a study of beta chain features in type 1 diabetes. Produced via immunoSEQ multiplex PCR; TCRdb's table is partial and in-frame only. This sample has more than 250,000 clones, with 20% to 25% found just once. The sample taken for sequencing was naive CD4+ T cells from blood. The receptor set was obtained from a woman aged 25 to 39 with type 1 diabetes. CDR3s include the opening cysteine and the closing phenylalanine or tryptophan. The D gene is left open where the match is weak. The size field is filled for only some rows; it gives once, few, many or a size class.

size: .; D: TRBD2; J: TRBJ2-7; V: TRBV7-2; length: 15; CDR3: CASSFRTSGTYEQYF; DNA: TGTGCCAGCAGCTTTCGGACTAGCGGAACTTACGAGCAGTACTTC
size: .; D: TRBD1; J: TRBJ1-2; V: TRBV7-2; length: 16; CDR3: CASSPGDRGSLYGYTF; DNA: TGTGCCAGCAGCCCCGGGGACAGGGGCTCCCTTTATGGCTACACCTTC
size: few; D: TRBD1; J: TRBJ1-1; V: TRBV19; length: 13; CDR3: CASSWDRDTEAFF; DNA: TGTGCCAGTAGTTGGGACAGGGACACTGAAGCTTTCTTT
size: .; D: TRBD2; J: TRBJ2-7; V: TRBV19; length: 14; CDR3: CASSIGTSGMEQYF; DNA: TGTGCCAGTAGTATAGGGACTAGCGGGATGGAGCAGTACTTC
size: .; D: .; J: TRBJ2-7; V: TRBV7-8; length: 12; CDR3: CASSSPAYEQYF; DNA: TGTGCCAGCAGCTCCCCCGCCTACGAGCAGTACTTC
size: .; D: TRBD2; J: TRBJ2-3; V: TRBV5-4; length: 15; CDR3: CASSLTSVNSDTQYF; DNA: TGTGCCAGCAGCTTGACTAGCGTTAATTCCGATACGCAGTATTTT
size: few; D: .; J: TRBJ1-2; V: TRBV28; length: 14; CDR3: CASSSTGPYYGYTF; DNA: TGTGCCAGCAGTTCGACAGGTCCCTACTATGGCTACACCTTC
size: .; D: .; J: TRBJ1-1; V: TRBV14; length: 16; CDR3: CASSPPRSPVEHEAFF; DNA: TGTGCCAGCAGCCCCCCCAGGTCTCCAGTAGAACATGAAGCTTTCTTT
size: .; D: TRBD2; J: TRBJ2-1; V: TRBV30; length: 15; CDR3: CAWSGTSGIKDEQFF; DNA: TGTGCCTGGAGTGGGACTAGCGGGATCAAGGATGAGCAGTTCTTC
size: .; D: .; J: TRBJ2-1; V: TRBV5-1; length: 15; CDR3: CASSLGTLGYNEQFF; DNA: TGCGCCAGCAGCTTGGGGACTTTAGGCTACAATGAGCAGTTCTTC
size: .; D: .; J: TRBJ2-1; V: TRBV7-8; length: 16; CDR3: CASSLLVADFTDEQFF; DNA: TGTGCCAGCAGCTTACTCGTTGCGGACTTTACGGATGAGCAGTTCTTC
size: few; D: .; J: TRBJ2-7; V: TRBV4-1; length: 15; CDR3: CASSQSPTGPNEQYF; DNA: TGCGCCAGCAGCCAATCACCGACAGGACCTAACGAGCAGTACTTC
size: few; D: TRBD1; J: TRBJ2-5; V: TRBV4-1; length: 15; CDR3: CASSQDRDRQETQYF; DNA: TGCGCCAGCAGCCAAGACAGGGACAGACAAGAGACCCAGTACTTC
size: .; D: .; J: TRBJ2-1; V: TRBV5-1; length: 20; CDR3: CASSFPTGRMTPRAYNEQFF; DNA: TGCGCCAGCAGCTTTCCGACAGGACGCATGACGCCTAGGGCATACAATGAGCAGTTCTTC
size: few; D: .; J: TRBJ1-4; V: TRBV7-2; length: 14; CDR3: CASSQDGSYEKLFF; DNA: TGTGCCAGCAGCCAGGATGGGAGCTATGAAAAACTGTTTTTT
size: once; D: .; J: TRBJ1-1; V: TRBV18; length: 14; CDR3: CASSPRESNTEAFF; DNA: TGTGCCAGCTCACCACGAGAAAGTAACACTGAAGCTTTCTTT
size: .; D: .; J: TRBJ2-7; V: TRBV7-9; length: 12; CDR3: CASSLEGSEQYF; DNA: TGTGCCAGCAGCTTAGAGGGGTCCGAGCAGTACTTC
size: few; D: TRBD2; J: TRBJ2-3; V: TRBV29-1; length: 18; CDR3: CSVEVGTSGPASTDTQYF; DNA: TGCAGCGTTGAAGTTGGGACTAGCGGGCCAGCTAGCACAGATACGCAGTATTTT
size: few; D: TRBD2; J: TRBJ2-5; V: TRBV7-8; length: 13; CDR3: CASSFGLGGTQYF; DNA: TGTGCCAGCAGCTTCGGACTAGGTGGGACCCAGTACTTC
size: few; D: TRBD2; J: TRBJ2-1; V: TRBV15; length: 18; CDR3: CATSRGGTSGRAFNEQFF; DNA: TGTGCCACCAGCAGGGGAGGGACTAGCGGGAGGGCCTTCAATGAGCAGTTCTTC
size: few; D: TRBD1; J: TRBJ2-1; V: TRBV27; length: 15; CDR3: CASSFWDRGYNEQFF; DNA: TGTGCCAGCAGTTTCTGGGACAGGGGTTACAATGAGCAGTTCTTC
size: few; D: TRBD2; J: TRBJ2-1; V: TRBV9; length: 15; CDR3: CASSRLADLYNEQFF; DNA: TGTGCCAGCAGCAGACTAGCCGACCTCTACAATGAGCAGTTCTTC
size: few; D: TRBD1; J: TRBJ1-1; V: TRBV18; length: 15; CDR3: CASSGQGGMNTEAFF; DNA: TGTGCCAGCTCAGGACAAGGGGGCATGAACACTGAAGCTTTCTTT
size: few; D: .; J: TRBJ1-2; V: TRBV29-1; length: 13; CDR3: CSALGADPGGYTF; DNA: TGCAGCGCCCTCGGCGCAGACCCGGGGGGCTACACCTTC
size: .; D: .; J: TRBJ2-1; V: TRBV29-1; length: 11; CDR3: CSVEDTHEQFF; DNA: TGCAGCGTTGAAGATACACATGAGCAGTTCTTC
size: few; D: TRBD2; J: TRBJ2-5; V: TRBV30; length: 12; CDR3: CAWTGGGETQYF; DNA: TGTGCCTGGACGGGAGGTGGGGAGACCCAGTACTTC
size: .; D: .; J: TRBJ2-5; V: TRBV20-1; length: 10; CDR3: CSASQETQYF; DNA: TGCAGTGCTAGCCAGGAGACCCAGTACTTC
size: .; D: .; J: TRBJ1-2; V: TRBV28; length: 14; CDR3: CASSLSYRFEGYTF; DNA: TGTGCCAGCAGTTTATCGTACAGGTTCGAGGGCTACACCTTC
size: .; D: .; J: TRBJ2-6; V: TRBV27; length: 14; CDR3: CASKEGSGANVLTF; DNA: TGTGCCAGCAAGGAGGGATCTGGGGCCAACGTCCTGACTTTC
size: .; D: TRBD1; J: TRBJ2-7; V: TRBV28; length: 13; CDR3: CATEDRGLSEQYF; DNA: TGTGCCACCGAAGACAGGGGGCTTAGCGAGCAGTACTTC
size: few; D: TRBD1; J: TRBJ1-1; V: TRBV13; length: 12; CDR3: CASSGDRGAAFF; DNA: TGTGCCAGCAGCGGGGACAGGGGGGCGGCTTTCTTT
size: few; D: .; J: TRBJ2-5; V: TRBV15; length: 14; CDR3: CATSNGHYQETQYF; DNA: TGTGCCACCAGCAATGGACACTACCAAGAGACCCAGTACTTC
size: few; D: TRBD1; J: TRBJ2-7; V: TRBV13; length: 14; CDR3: CASQAKDRGDEQYF; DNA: TGTGCCAGCCAAGCAAAGGACAGGGGCGACGAGCAGTACTTC
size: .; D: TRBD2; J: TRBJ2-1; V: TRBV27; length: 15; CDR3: CASRSTSGNYNEQFF; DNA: TGTGCCAGCAGGTCAACTAGCGGCAACTACAATGAGCAGTTCTTC
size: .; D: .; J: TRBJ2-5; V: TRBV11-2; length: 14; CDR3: CASSLELRSETQYF; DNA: TGTGCCAGCAGCTTAGAGTTGAGGTCAGAGACCCAGTACTTC
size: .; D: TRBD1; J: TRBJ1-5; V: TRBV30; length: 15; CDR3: CACSPGTEGWGAQHF; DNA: TGTGCCTGTTCGCCCGGGACAGAAGGCTGGGGGGCCCAGCATTTT
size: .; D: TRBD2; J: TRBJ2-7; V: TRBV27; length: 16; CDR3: CASSLRTGTSGYEQYF; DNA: TGTGCCAGCAGTTTAAGGACCGGGACTAGCGGTTACGAGCAGTACTTC
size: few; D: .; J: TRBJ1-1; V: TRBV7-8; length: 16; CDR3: CASSFWGRVIGTEAFF; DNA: TGTGCCAGCAGCTTCTGGGGGCGAGTCATCGGCACTGAAGCTTTCTTT
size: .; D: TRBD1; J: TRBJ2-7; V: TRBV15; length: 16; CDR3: CATSREGQPSSYEQYF; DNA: TGTGCCACCAGCAGAGAGGGACAGCCAAGCTCCTACGAGCAGTACTTC
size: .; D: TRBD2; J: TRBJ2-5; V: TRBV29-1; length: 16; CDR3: CSVEDRGPGGKETQYF; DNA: TGCAGCGTTGAAGATCGGGGGCCGGGGGGGAAAGAGACCCAGTACTTC
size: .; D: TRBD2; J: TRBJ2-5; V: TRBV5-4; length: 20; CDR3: CASSPQNGLAGGPAEETQYF; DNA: TGTGCCAGCAGCCCCCAGAACGGACTAGCGGGAGGGCCAGCCGAAGAGACCCAGTACTTC